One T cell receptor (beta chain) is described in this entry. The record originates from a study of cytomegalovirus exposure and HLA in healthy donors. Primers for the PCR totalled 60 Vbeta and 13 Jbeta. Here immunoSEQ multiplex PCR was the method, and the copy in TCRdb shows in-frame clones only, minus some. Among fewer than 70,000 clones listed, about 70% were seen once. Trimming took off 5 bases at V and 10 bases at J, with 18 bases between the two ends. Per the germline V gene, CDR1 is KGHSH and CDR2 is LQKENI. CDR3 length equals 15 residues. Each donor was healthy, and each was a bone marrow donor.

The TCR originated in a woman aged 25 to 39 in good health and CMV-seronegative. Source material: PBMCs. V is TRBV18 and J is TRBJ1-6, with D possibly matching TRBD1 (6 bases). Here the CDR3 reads CASSIAGVQGSPLHF. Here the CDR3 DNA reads TGTGCCAGCTCAATAGCAGGGGTGCAAGGATCACCCCTCCACTTT.